A single sample is the source of the 16 T cell receptor beta chains below, sequenced in a study of T-cell memory formation after mild COVID-19. In TCRdb, the 5' RACE reads were re-called with MiXCR into one record per CDR3 protein. The table has around 200,000 distinct CDR3 sequences, about 10% seen once. Source material: PBMCs or a T cell subset sorted from them (not recorded which). Source of these receptors: a man between 18 and 35 years old who had mild COVID-19 (a few samples of this study predate the infection). Cell type and time point are not known.

V and J are TRBV12-3 or TRBV12-4 and TRBJ1-1; unclear D gene. There are 13 residues in the CDR3. Trimming removed 6 bases at V and 1 base at J, with 9 bases between. CDR3 DNA: TGTGCCAGCAGCCCTTTAAGGAACACTGAAGCTTTCTTT. Translating it yields CASSPLRNTEAFF.

The chain links TRBV5-3 to TRBJ2-3; 9 nucleotides align to TRBD2. TRBV5-3 is recorded as an ORF, its role being uncertain. V was clipped by 1 base and J by 2 bases; unmatched bases: 5. This CDR3 comprises 16 residues. The CDR3 spells CARSLFLAGSTDTQYF. CDR3 DNA sequence: TGTGCCAGAAGCTTGTTCCTAGCGGGGTCCACAGATACGCAGTATTTT.

This clonotype was found a few times. This chain connects TRBV5-5 to TRBJ2-7, with a weak D call TRBD1 (6 bases). This CDR3 is built from 15 residues. CDR1 is SGHKS, CDR2 YYEKEE, per germline (reference sequence). V dropped 6 bases and J dropped 0 bases, with 16 bases sitting between them. The CDR3 DNA reads as TGTGCCAGCACCCCCCGGTCAGGGGTCTCCTACGAGCAGTACTTC. This sequence encodes CASTPRSGVSYEQYF. Based on the CDR3 plus reference TRBV5-5 and TRBJ2-7, the full variable domain is DAGVTQSPTHLIKTRGQQVTLRCSPISGHKSVSWYQQVLGQGPQFIFQYYEKEERGRGNFPDRFSARQFPNYSSELNVNALLLGDSALYLCASTPRSGVSYEQYFGPGTRLTVT.

V is TRBV2 and J is TRBJ1-4; 9 bases are shared with TRBD1. Germline loops: CDR1 SNHLY, CDR2 FYNNEI. The V gene end was trimmed by 7 bases and the J gene end by 8 bases; junction bases not matched to a gene: 2. CDR3 length: 12 amino acids. CDR3 DNA sequence: TGTGCCAGCACGGGGACAGGGGAAAAACTGTTTTTT. Protein: CASTGTGEKLFF.

V gene TRBV27 combines with J gene TRBJ2-3; D is possibly TRBD1 or TRBD2 (5 bases each). Germline V lookup: CDR1 MNHEY, CDR2 SMNVEV (reference sequence). V was clipped by 0 bases and J by 4 bases, with 8 bases between them. The CDR3 is made up of 14 amino acids. CDR3 loop: CASSLSGRADTQYF. The CDR3, as DNA: TGTGCCAGCAGTTTATCGGGGCGGGCAGATACGCAGTATTTT.

This clonotype occurred a few times. V is TRBV5-6 and J is TRBJ1-1; D remains unclear. Trimming pared 0 bases from V and 1 base from J, leaving 7 bases between. The germline CDR1 and CDR2 sequences are SGHDT and YYEEEE. There are 14 residues in the CDR3. The CDR3 loop is CASSLGGGNTEAFF. Written as DNA, the CDR3 is TGTGCCAGCAGCTTGGGTGGAGGGAACACTGAAGCTTTCTTT.

This clonotype was found a few times. The V gene is TRBV15, the J gene TRBJ1-6, with a possible D match to TRBD1 (6 bases). Germline values: CDR1 LNHNV, CDR2 YYDKDF (reference sequence). The V end was cut by 5 bases, the J end by 8 bases, with 13 bases between. This CDR3 comprises 14 residues. As DNA, the CDR3 is TGTGCCACCAGCGTAGGGGGGGCTGATTCACCCCTCCACTTT. It specifies CATSVGGADSPLHF.

This chain links TRBV5-1 with TRBJ2-1; D remains ambiguous. This CDR3 is 12 amino acids long. Germline loops: CDR1 SGHRS, CDR2 YFSETQ. V was shortened by 0 bases and J by 8 bases, with 6 bases between the two germline ends. In DNA form, the CDR3 reads TGCGCCAGCAGCTTGGCTATCGATGAGCAGTTCTTC. It codes for CASSLAIDEQFF.

CDR3 in DNA: TGTGCCAGCAGCCCTCCCCCGGTGACAGGAGGTTCACCCCTCCACTTT. Residues: CASSPPPVTGGSPLHF. The V gene is TRBV7-9, the J gene TRBJ1-6; D possibly corresponds to TRBD1 (6 bases). Germline V gene sequence: CDR1 SEHNR, CDR2 FQNEAQ (reference sequence). The V and J ends lost 5 bases and 9 bases respectively, with 20 bases between them. The CDR3 covers 16 residues.

The chain couples TRBV28 to TRBJ2-1; 8 positions agree with TRBD2. Per the germline V gene, CDR1 is MDHEN and CDR2 is SYDVKM. V was clipped by 4 bases and J by 9 bases; unmatched bases: 8. This CDR3 has 14 residues. CDR3: CASSYGGVHGEQFF. The CDR3 DNA follows: TGTGCCAGCAGTTACGGGGGGGTCCATGGTGAGCAGTTCTTC.

This clonotype has just a few counts. The CDR3 DNA is TGTGCCAGCAGTTACGGGATCCAGGTCAACACTGAAGCTTTCTTT. Residues: CASSYGIQVNTEAFF. The chain uses TRBV6-5 and TRBJ1-1; D is ambiguous. CDR1 is MNHEY and CDR2 is SVGAGI in the germline V gene. The CDR3 is made up of 15 amino acids. V lost 2 bases to trimming and J lost 2 bases, with 12 bases between them.

This clonotype turned up a few times. The chain recombines TRBV29-1 with TRBJ1-5; D may be TRBD1 (6 bases). V shed 5 bases and J shed 5 bases, with 13 bases lying between them. The length of the CDR3 is 13 residues. Per the germline V gene, CDR1 is SQVTM and CDR2 is ANQGSEA. CDR3 loop: CSVLVRGDQPQHF. The CDR3 DNA reads TGCAGCGTTCTTGTCAGGGGTGATCAGCCCCAGCATTTT.

This clonotype has only a few counts. The chain joins TRBV5-1 to TRBJ1-2, with TRBD1 matching 10 bases. In germline, CDR1 is SGHRS, CDR2 YFSETQ. The CDR3 is 16 amino acids. V was clipped by 4 bases and J by 3 bases; unmatched bases: 9. The CDR3 DNA follows: TGCGCCAGCAGCCCCAGGGGACAGGGGCTCGACTATGGCTACACCTTC. This codes for CASSPRGQGLDYGYTF. The full variable domain, in which reference TRBV5-1 and TRBJ1-2 provide the parts outside the CDR3, is KAGVTQTPRYLIKTRGQQVTLSCSPISGHRSVSWYQQTPGQGLQFLFEYFSETQRNKGNFPGRFSGRQFSNSRSEMNVSTLELGDSALYLCASSPRGQGLDYGYTFGSGTRLTVV.

This clonotype was seen a handful of times. The J gene is TRBJ2-7, the V gene TRBV6-5; 10 bases match TRBD1. This CDR3 region has 15 residues. V trimming: 6 bases; J trimming: 1 base; junction bases outside the gene matches: 6. The germline gives CDR1 MNHEY, CDR2 SVGAGI. CDR3 sequence reads: CASRRQGAWSYEQYV. CDR3 in DNA: TGTGCCAGCAGACGACAGGGGGCTTGGTCCTACGAGCAGTACGTC.

This clonotype was detected only a few times. This chain connects TRBV11-3 to TRBJ2-3, with TRBD2 as a possible D gene (6 bases). CDR3 length: 14 residues. Germline CDR1 reads SGHNT; CDR2 reads YENEEA. Trimming removed 5 bases from V and 6 bases from J, with 15 bases in between. The CDR3, as DNA: TGTGCCAGCAGCCACGGGGGTTCCTACGATACGCAGTATTTT. This translates into CASSHGGSYDTQYF.

This clonotype has more than one count but fewer than ten. The V call is TRBV4-2, the J call TRBJ1-4, with unresolved D. CDR3 length equals 14 residues. Trimming took 1 base from V and 8 from J, leaving 11 bases between them. The germline gives CDR1 LGHNA, CDR2 YNFKEQ. The CDR3 protein is CASSQAPSGEKLFF. The DNA of the CDR3 is TGTGCCAGCAGCCAAGCCCCTAGCGGCGAAAAACTGTTTTTT.